This T cell receptor beta chain is drawn from a study of response to subunit inactivated influenza vaccine. This clonotype occurred once. Between the trimmed V and J ends, which lost 4 bases and 2 bases, there was a span of 6 bases. This CDR3 is 13 amino acids long. Germline V CDR1 and CDR2: LNHDA, SQIVND (reference sequence). MiXCR, applied by TCRdb to the RT-PCR reads, yields one record per CDR3 protein. The sample lists some 600,000 distinct CDR3 sequences, 12% to 15% occurring once. The sequencing used PBMCs from blood, collected 14 to 15 days before vaccination. This chain uses TRBV19 with TRBJ2-1; D is ambiguous. The sequence was collected from a man in his forties or fifties who received an inactivated influenza vaccine. The CDR3 loop reads CASSRVAYNEQFF. CDR3 DNA sequence: TGTGCCAGTAGTAGGGTAGCCTACAATGAGCAGTTCTTC.